These 26 T cell receptor beta chains were sequenced from one sample in a study of cytomegalovirus exposure and HLA in healthy donors. The PCR employed 60 Vbeta primers together with 13 Jbeta primers. Produced via immunoSEQ multiplex PCR; TCRdb's table is partial and in-frame only. This sample has some 100,000 clones; approximately 84% occur once, and the top ten carry about 2%. Sequenced material: PBMCs. The source is a man aged 18 to 30 in good health and CMV-seronegative.

The V call is TRBV30, the J call TRBJ1-2, with 7 bases that match TRBD1. V was clipped by 4 bases and J by 7 bases; unmatched bases: 12. CDR3 length: 14 amino acids. Germline CDR1 is GTSNPN and CDR2 is SVGIG (reference sequence). The CDR3 is CAWTRDSPSAGYTF. The CDR3 nucleotides read TGTGCCTGGACCCGGGACAGCCCCTCGGCTGGCTACACCTTC.

The genes are TRBV6-4 and TRBJ1-1, with D possibly TRBD1 on 5 matching bases. The CDR3 has 11 residues. Germline V gene lookup returns CDR1 MRHNA and CDR2 SNTAGT. Trimming shortened V by 10 bases and J by 5 bases, and 11 bases separated the two germline ends. In DNA, the CDR3 is TGTGCCACCATGGAGGGGACTGAAGCTTTCTTT. It is translated as CATMEGTEAFF.

The chain couples TRBV5-6 to TRBJ1-1, with a weak D call TRBD1 (6 bases). Trimming removed 3 bases at V and 0 bases at J, with 9 bases between. The germline V gene encodes CDR1 SGHDT and CDR2 YYEEEE. The CDR3 length is 14 residues. In nucleotides, the CDR3 is TGTGCCAGCAGCTACGGGACACTGAACACTGAAGCTTTCTTT. Translation gives CASSYGTLNTEAFF.

Concerning this clone: Other DNA sequences of this sample code for an identical CDR3. This chain joins TRBV19 and TRBJ2-7, with 10 bases that match TRBD2. Trimming cost V 8 bases and J 2 bases; bases outside gene matches: 3. Germline V gene data show CDR1 as LNHDA and CDR2 as SQIVND (reference sequence). This CDR3 is built from 13 residues. CDR3: CASRTSGTYEQYF. CDR3 nucleotide sequence: TGTGCCAGTCGAACTAGCGGGACCTACGAGCAGTACTTC.

This clone turned up a few times. CDR3 in amino acids: CAWSAEKLFF. The DNA for the CDR3 is TGTGCCTGGAGTGCAGAAAAACTGTTTTTT. The chain employs TRBV30 and TRBJ1-4; D remains ambiguous. CDR1 and CDR2 from the germline V gene are GTSNPN and SVGIG (reference sequence). Trimming cost V 1 base and J 8 bases, with 2 bases left between them. The CDR3 has 10 residues.

This rearrangement joins TRBV4-1 to TRBJ1-2; a possible D gene is TRBD1 (5 bases). The length of the CDR3 is 13 residues. Germline-derived CDR1 and CDR2 are MGHRA and YSYEKL. The V end was cut by 3 bases, the J end by 5 bases, with 10 bases between. CDR3 loop: CASSQETGYGYTF. The DNA for the CDR3 is TGCGCCAGCAGCCAGGAAACAGGATATGGCTACACCTTC.

Only a few counts were recorded for this clone. This chain joins TRBV5-1 and TRBJ2-7; no reliable D call. CDR1 and CDR2 (germline): SGHRS, YFSETQ. V lost 9 bases, J lost 2 bases, and 6 bases lay in between. The length of the CDR3 is 10 residues. CDR3: CATETYEQYF. The CDR3 region has the DNA TGCGCCACAGAAACCTACGAGCAGTACTTC.

This chain links TRBV7-8 with TRBJ2-7; D ambiguous. The V end lost 1 base, the J end lost 6 bases, and 16 bases lay between the germline ends. This CDR3 contains 15 residues. Germline assignment: CDR1 SGHVS and CDR2 FQNEAQ. As DNA, the CDR3 is TGTGCCAGCAGCTTAGTAGCAAGCGTGATAGGCGAGCAGTACTTC. Its protein is CASSLVASVIGEQYF.

This rearrangement joins TRBV9 to TRBJ1-4; tentatively, D is TRBD1 (5 bases). CDR3 length equals 17 residues. V gave up 0 bases and J gave up 8 bases, with 20 bases separating them. Germline values: CDR1 SGDLS, CDR2 YYNGEE. The CDR3 region is CASSVGPQQVRLEKLFF. The DNA for the CDR3 is TGTGCCAGCAGCGTAGGGCCCCAACAGGTCCGGTTGGAAAAACTGTTTTTT. The variable domain in full, completed from reference TRBV9 and TRBJ1-4, reads DSGVTQTPKHLITATGQRVTLRCSPRSGDLSVYWYQQSLDQGLQFLIQYYNGEERAKGNILERFSAQQFPDLHSELNLSSLELGDSALYFCASSVGPQQVRLEKLFFGSGTQLSVL.

The chain couples TRBV28 to TRBJ2-3, with a weak D call TRBD2 (6 bases). The germline V and J ends were trimmed by 5 bases and 0 bases, with 9 bases remaining between them. This CDR3 contains 14 residues. Germline V lookup: CDR1 MDHEN, CDR2 SYDVKM. The CDR3 DNA reads TGTGCCAGCAGTCTGCGGGACAGCACAGATACGCAGTATTTT. Translation: CASSLRDSTDTQYF.

The gene calls are TRBV7-9 and TRBJ1-3, with D unclear. V gave up 5 bases and J gave up 0 bases, with 11 bases separating them. This CDR3 contains 15 residues. Germline V lookup: CDR1 SEHNR, CDR2 FQNEAQ (reference sequence). Here the CDR3 reads CASSPSGISGNTIYF. CDR3 sequence (DNA): TGTGCCAGCAGCCCCTCCGGGATCTCTGGAAACACCATATATTTT.

The rearrangement links TRBV6-1 to TRBJ2-1, with D possibly being TRBD2 (6 bases). With 2 bases removed from V and 4 bases from J, the gap between germline ends came to 15 bases. Germline loops: CDR1 MNHNS, CDR2 SASEGT. The CDR3 sequence is 16 residues long. This chain's CDR3 is CASSETGASEYNEQFF. The CDR3 coding sequence is TGTGCCAGCAGTGAAACCGGGGCTAGCGAGTACAATGAGCAGTTCTTC.

The chain recombines TRBV30 with TRBJ1-5, with D possibly matching TRBD1 (6 bases). V lost 3 bases to trimming and J lost 7 bases, with 16 bases between them. The V gene's germline CDR1 is GTSNPN and CDR2 SVGIG (reference sequence). The CDR3 sequence is 14 residues long. CDR3 amino acids: CAWSAGTRGQPQHF. The CDR3 DNA is TGTGCCTGGAGCGCCGGGACAAGGGGGCAGCCCCAGCATTTT.

This clone was counted a single time. This CDR3 reads CASSSRQTTNEKLFF. The CDR3 DNA is TGTGCCAGCAGCTCCAGACAGACAACTAATGAAAAACTGTTTTTT. The chain employs TRBV7-6 and TRBJ1-4; a possible D gene is TRBD1 (5 bases). With 4 bases removed from V and 0 bases from J, the gap between germline ends came to 9 bases. Germline CDR1 SGHVS, CDR2 FNYEAQ. CDR3 length: 15 residues.

The chain is built from TRBV6-1 and TRBJ1-5, with D unresolved. Trimming removed 7 bases at V and 0 bases at J, with 10 bases between. The CDR3 length is 14 residues. CDR1 and CDR2 (germline): MNHNS, SASEGT. As DNA, the CDR3 is TGTGCCAGCATGGCACAGTATAGCAATCAGCCCCAGCATTTT. It is translated as CASMAQYSNQPQHF.

The rearrangement links TRBV5-6 to TRBJ1-2, with D perhaps TRBD1 (6 bases). Between the trimmed V and J ends, which lost 0 bases and 6 bases, there was a span of 12 bases. The CDR3 has 14 residues. Germline V gene lookup returns CDR1 SGHDT and CDR2 YYEEEE. CDR3 nucleotide sequence: TGTGCCAGCAGCTTGGGTCCAGGGGATCATGGCTACACCTTC. Translating it yields CASSLGPGDHGYTF.

This chain connects TRBV5-1 to TRBJ1-1, with TRBD1 matching over 11 bases. From germline, CDR1 is SGHRS and CDR2 YFSETQ. V shed 5 bases and J 4 bases; nucleotides not matched to a gene: 7. The CDR3 extends over 15 amino acids. The CDR3 is CASRKTGTGGTEAFF. CDR3 bases: TGCGCCAGCAGGAAGACCGGGACAGGGGGCACTGAAGCTTTCTTT.

The chain couples TRBV27 to TRBJ1-1; TRBD1 agrees at 10 bases. The CDR3 spans 15 residues. J lost 5 bases, V lost 6 bases, and 9 bases had no gene match. Germline-derived CDR1 and CDR2 are MNHEY and SMNVEV (reference sequence). The CDR3 coding sequence is TGTGCCAGCAGCATATCGACAGGGGGCTGGACTGAAGCTTTCTTT. Protein: CASSISTGGWTEAFF.

The rearrangement joins TRBV9 to TRBJ2-5, with D tentatively TRBD1 (5 bases). The J call may be faulty, since TRBJ2-7 better matches the DNA end. The CDR3 loop spans 15 amino acids. Germline CDR1 and CDR2: SGDLS and YYNGEE. The CDR3 DNA reads TGTGCCAGCAGCGTAGACGGCGGCAGGGCCCACGAGCAGTACTTC. Translation: CASSVDGGRAHEQYF.

This rearrangement joins TRBV9 to TRBJ1-1, with D tentatively TRBD1 (6 bases). V shed 4 bases and J shed 11 bases, with 21 bases lying between them. Germline V CDR1 and CDR2: SGDLS, YYNGEE. CDR3 length: 14 amino acids. The CDR3 DNA is TGTGCCAGCAGCCCGACTGGGGGGGCCCCGGTCGCTTTCTTT. Its protein product is CASSPTGGAPVAFF.

This clone occurred once. V and J are TRBV7-9 and TRBJ1-1, with TRBD1 identical over 7 bases. V lost 3 bases to trimming and J lost 8 bases; unmatched junction nucleotides: 3. Germline-derived CDR1 and CDR2 are SEHNR and FQNEAQ (reference sequence). The CDR3 is made up of 12 amino acids. The CDR3 DNA sequence: TGTGCCAGCAGCTTGGAGACAGGGGAAGCTTTCTTT. It encodes CASSLETGEAFF.

This chain uses TRBV7-6 with TRBJ2-4, with 10 bases fitting TRBD2. CDR1 is SGHVS and CDR2 is FNYEAQ in the germline V gene. The CDR3 contains 16 residues. V gave up 2 bases and J gave up 5 bases; unmatched junction bases: 6. For the CDR3, the DNA is TGTGCCAGCAGCTTAACCAGCGGGGGGGCTCAAAACATTCAGTACTTC. Translation: CASSLTSGGAQNIQYF.

This clone occurred a few times. This chain uses TRBV27 with TRBJ2-2; TRBD2 aligns across 7 bases. Trimming cost V 5 bases and J 1 base; bases outside gene matches: 19. From germline, CDR1 is MNHEY and CDR2 SMNVEV (reference sequence). The CDR3 is 20 amino acids. The CDR3 region has the DNA TGTGCCAGCAGTCGTGCCGGGACTACGGGGCGGGCCGAGAACACCGGGGAGCTGTTTTTT. Its translation: CASSRAGTTGRAENTGELFF.

The chain carries TRBV6-5 and TRBJ1-4; 7 nucleotides line up with TRBD1. Per germline, CDR1 MNHEY and CDR2 SVGAGI. The CDR3 totals 15 residues. Trimming at V came to 6 bases and at J to 8 bases, leaving 12 bases not matched to a gene. The DNA of the CDR3 is TGTGCCAGCAGCCCTAGACAGGGATTGGGCGAAAAACTGTTTTTT. Amino acid sequence: CASSPRQGLGEKLFF.

V usage is TRBV11-2 and J usage is TRBJ2-7; perhaps TRBD1 as D (6 bases). The V gene's germline CDR1 is SGHAT and CDR2 FQNNGV. CDR3 length equals 13 residues. Trimming removed 0 bases from V and 6 bases from J, with 9 bases in between. CDR3 bases: TGTGCCAGCAGCTTAGAACAGGGAGCCGAGCAGTACTTC. Amino acid sequence: CASSLEQGAEQYF.

The CDR3 nucleotides are TGTGCCTGGAGACTACTGAACACCGGGGAGCTGTTTTTT. Translating gives CAWRLLNTGELFF. This chain joins TRBV30 and TRBJ2-2; no firm D call. Trimming left V 3 bases short and J 1 base short, with 6 bases between. From germline, CDR1 is GTSNPN and CDR2 SVGIG (reference sequence). This CDR3 has 13 residues.